This TCR beta chain was sequenced for a study of cytomegalovirus exposure and HLA in healthy donors. On the study more broadly: From about 170 million T cells, an earlier analysis saw approximately 110 million unique TCR beta sequences. Overall study findings and caveats: Sequencing likely caused a cluster of highly shared sequence variants. TRBV6-2, TRBV6-3 and some other V segments were excluded as indistinguishable.

The CDR3 is 16 residues long. Germline V gene lookup returns CDR1 SGDLS and CDR2 YYNGEE. J was trimmed by 7 bases and V by 4 bases; bases with no gene match: 12. Unrecorded immune exposures were likely, despite nominal health at sampling. About this clone: What it binds is unknown.

Primers: 60 Vbeta forward and 13 Jbeta reverse. Profiling relied on immunoSEQ multiplex PCR, and the TCRdb table lists in-frame clones only, not all of them. The sample yields around 200,000 clones, about four fifths seen once. The chain joins TRBV9 to TRBJ2-3, with TRBD2 identical over 10 bases. Material for sequencing was PBMCs. The receptor was derived from a woman aged 45-65 years in good health and CMV-seropositive. This CDR3 reads CASSPAGGPITHTQYF. The CDR3 nucleotides read TGTGCCAGCAGCCCAGCGGGGGGGCCGATCACCCATACGCAGTATTTT.